Listed below are T cell receptor beta chains from one sample, sequenced in a study of blood T cell repertoires in COVID-19. The method was immunoSEQ multiplex PCR; TCRdb's version includes in-frame clones alone and lacks a portion of them. The sample has around 20,000 clones, about 87% seen once. Material for sequencing was peripheral blood. Every receptor here comes from a human donor in a cohort sampled during active COVID-19. The donor label of this sample is uncertain. Each CDR3 is given with its conserved first and last residue. D genes are given only for firm matches. Some rows mark clone size as missing; the rest say once, few, many or name a class of expanded clone.

J: TRBJ2-5; size: -; D: TRBD2; V: TRBV2; CDR3: CASSASSGRAQYF; DNA: TGTGCCAGCAGTGCTAGTAGCGGGAGAGCCCAGTACTTC
J: TRBJ1-2; size: -; D: TRBD1; V: TRBV9; CDR3: CASSPRQGGVYGYTF; DNA: TGTGCCAGCAGCCCCAGACAGGGGGGAGTCTATGGCTACACCTTC
J: TRBJ2-1; size: -; D: -; V: TRBV28; CDR3: CASTQTGTYNEQFF; DNA: TGTGCCAGCACCCAGACAGGAACCTACAATGAGCAGTTCTTC
J: TRBJ2-7; size: -; D: -; V: TRBV7-2; CDR3: CASSYRPRSSYEQYF; DNA: TGTGCCAGCAGCTACCGGCCTAGGAGCTCCTACGAGCAGTACTTC
J: TRBJ2-4; size: -; D: TRBD2; V: TRBV4-1; CDR3: CASSPGGRAIGNIQYF; DNA: TGCGCCAGCAGCCCCGGAGGGAGGGCGATCGGAAACATTCAGTACTTC
J: TRBJ1-2; size: once; D: TRBD1; V: TRBV2; CDR3: CASIRQGVVGYTF; DNA: TGTGCCAGCATAAGACAGGGGGTAGTTGGCTACACCTTC
J: TRBJ2-1; size: -; D: -; V: TRBV2; CDR3: CASSERLATYNEQFF; DNA: TGTGCCAGCAGTGAAAGGTTAGCGACTTACAATGAGCAGTTCTTC
J: TRBJ2-1; size: -; D: -; V: TRBV4-1; CDR3: CASSPGLPNYNEQFF; DNA: TGCGCCAGCAGCCCGGGACTCCCAAATTACAATGAGCAGTTCTTC
J: TRBJ1-2; size: -; D: TRBD1; V: TRBV7-2; CDR3: CASSLAGGTVNYGYTF; DNA: TGTGCCAGCAGCTTAGCGGGTGGGACAGTTAACTATGGCTACACCTTC
J: TRBJ1-5; size: -; D: TRBD1; V: TRBV5-1; CDR3: CASSPGTGAQPQHF; DNA: TGCGCCAGCAGCCCCGGGACAGGGGCTCAGCCCCAGCATTTT
J: TRBJ1-6; size: -; D: TRBD1; V: TRBV30; CDR3: CAISTGPLRPLHF; DNA: TGTGCCATCTCGACAGGGCCCTTGAGGCCCCTCCACTTT
J: TRBJ2-7; size: -; D: TRBD2; V: TRBV4-2; CDR3: CASSLGGLAGAHEQYF; DNA: TGTGCCAGCAGCTTAGGGGGTCTAGCGGGAGCTCACGAGCAGTACTTC
J: TRBJ1-3; size: -; D: TRBD1; V: TRBV7-8; CDR3: CASSYRGSGNTIYF; DNA: TGTGCCAGCAGCTACAGGGGGTCTGGAAACACCATATATTTT
J: TRBJ2-3; size: -; D: -; V: TRBV24-1; CDR3: CATSDPGTTSTDTQYF; DNA: TGTGCCACCAGTGATCCCGGGACAACTAGCACAGATACGCAGTATTTT
J: TRBJ2-1; size: -; D: -; V: TRBV13; CDR3: CASSLVAGTKGYNEQFF; DNA: TGTGCCAGCAGCTTAGTGGCCGGGACAAAAGGATACAATGAGCAGTTCTTC
J: TRBJ2-5; size: -; D: -; V: TRBV7-9; CDR3: CASRTTVEETQYF; DNA: TGTGCCAGCAGAACGACAGTGGAAGAGACCCAGTACTTC
J: TRBJ1-1; size: -; D: TRBD1; V: TRBV28; CDR3: CASSGTGGVNTEAFF; DNA: TGTGCCAGTTCAGGGACAGGGGGGGTGAACACTGAAGCTTTCTTT
J: TRBJ2-1; size: -; D: TRBD2; V: TRBV24-1; CDR3: CATSDRPGLAGEYEQFF; DNA: TGTGCCACCAGTGACAGACCGGGACTAGCGGGAGAATACGAGCAGTTCTTC
J: TRBJ2-5; size: -; D: TRBD2; V: TRBV6-6; CDR3: CASQGTTGRVETQYF; DNA: TGTGCCAGCCAAGGGACTACGGGTCGGGTGGAGACCCAGTACTTC
J: TRBJ2-7; size: -; D: -; V: TRBV5-4; CDR3: CASSWDSPSEQYF; DNA: TGTGCCAGCAGCTGGGACTCCCCCTCCGAGCAGTACTTC
J: TRBJ1-1; size: -; D: TRBD1; V: TRBV9; CDR3: CASSVAGQLNTEAFF; DNA: TGTGCCAGCAGCGTTGCGGGACAGCTGAACACTGAAGCTTTCTTT
J: TRBJ2-5; size: once; D: -; V: TRBV24-1; CDR3: CATSPSGAETQYF; DNA: TGTGCCACCAGTCCCAGCGGAGCCGAGACCCAGTACTTC
J: TRBJ2-1; size: -; D: -; V: TRBV6-5; CDR3: CASRFSGPYNEQFF; DNA: TGTGCCAGCAGGTTTAGCGGACCCTACAATGAGCAGTTCTTC
J: TRBJ2-3; size: -; D: -; V: TRBV28; CDR3: CASSLPRSVNTQYF; DNA: TGTGCCAGCAGTTTACCTAGGTCGGTAAATACGCAGTATTTT
J: TRBJ2-2; size: -; D: TRBD2; V: TRBV9; CDR3: CASRRGLAGGNTGELFF; DNA: TGTGCCAGCAGACGGGGGCTAGCGGGAGGGAACACCGGGGAGCTGTTTTTT
J: TRBJ1-5; size: few; D: TRBD1; V: TRBV27; CDR3: CASSSDGGTGNQPQHF; DNA: TGTGCCAGCAGTTCCGATGGGGGGACAGGCAATCAGCCCCAGCATTTT
J: TRBJ1-5; size: -; D: -; V: TRBV28; CDR3: CASSFSGEGSNQPQHF; DNA: TGTGCCAGCAGTTTCTCAGGGGAGGGGAGCAATCAGCCCCAGCATTTT
J: TRBJ2-5; size: -; D: -; V: TRBV5-1; CDR3: CASSLEGRGETQYF; DNA: TGCGCCAGCAGCTTGGAAGGCAGGGGAGAGACCCAGTACTTC
J: TRBJ2-7; size: -; D: TRBD2; V: TRBV19; CDR3: CASSSGTTSVHEQYF; DNA: TGTGCCAGTAGTTCAGGGACTACCTCGGTCCACGAGCAGTACTTC
J: TRBJ1-1; size: -; D: TRBD1; V: TRBV6-6; CDR3: CASSTTGGFTEAFF; DNA: TGTGCCAGCAGTACGACAGGGGGGTTCACTGAAGCTTTCTTT
J: TRBJ1-2; size: -; D: TRBD1; V: TRBV5-1; CDR3: CASSGGDRNYYGYTF; DNA: TGCGCCAGCAGCGGCGGGGACAGAAACTACTATGGCTACACCTTC
J: TRBJ1-3; size: -; D: TRBD1; V: TRBV9; CDR3: CASSEPPGTGGSGNTIYF; DNA: TGTGCCAGCAGCGAGCCCCCCGGGACAGGGGGCTCTGGAAACACCATATATTTT
J: TRBJ2-3; size: -; D: TRBD2; V: TRBV4-1; CDR3: CASSHRTPLAGGSTDTQYF; DNA: TGCGCCAGCAGCCACAGGACCCCCCTAGCGGGAGGTAGCACAGATACGCAGTATTTT
J: TRBJ1-2; size: -; D: TRBD1; V: TRBV5-4; CDR3: CASSRGTGTVYGYTF; DNA: TGTGCCAGCAGCCGCGGGACAGGGACGGTTTATGGCTACACCTTC
J: TRBJ2-1; size: -; D: TRBD2; V: TRBV10-1; CDR3: CASSGLAGRNNEQFF; DNA: TGCGCCAGCAGTGGGCTAGCGGGTCGCAACAATGAGCAGTTCTTC
J: TRBJ1-5; size: -; D: -; V: TRBV28; CDR3: CASSLRDQPQHF; DNA: TGTGCCAGCAGTTTACGAGATCAGCCCCAGCATTTT
J: TRBJ2-7; size: -; D: TRBD2; V: TRBV30; CDR3: CAWSVGGRLDEQYF; DNA: TGTGCCTGGAGTGTTGGCGGGAGGCTCGACGAGCAGTACTTC
J: TRBJ2-2; size: few; D: TRBD2; V: TRBV10-2; CDR3: CASTGTSGRRGSDGELFF; DNA: TGCGCCAGCACTGGGACTAGCGGGAGGAGGGGGTCGGACGGGGAGCTGTTTTTT
J: TRBJ2-5; size: -; D: -; V: TRBV3-1/TRBV3-2; CDR3: CASSQENSQETQYF; DNA: TGTGCCAGCAGCCAAGAAAACAGCCAAGAGACCCAGTACTTC
J: TRBJ1-4; size: -; D: TRBD1; V: TRBV19; CDR3: CASSVGQGRYEKLFF; DNA: TGTGCCAGTAGTGTGGGACAGGGTAGATATGAAAAACTGTTTTTT
J: TRBJ1-6; size: -; D: -; V: TRBV4-2; CDR3: CASSQEAGLGRPSSYNSPLHF; DNA: TGTGCCAGCAGCCAAGAAGCGGGCCTCGGGCGCCCTAGCTCCTATAATTCACCCCTCCACTTT
J: TRBJ2-3; size: -; D: TRBD2; V: TRBV6-6; CDR3: CASSYRAGGADTQYF; DNA: TGTGCCAGCAGTTACCGGGCGGGAGGGGCAGATACGCAGTATTTT
J: TRBJ2-1; size: -; D: TRBD2; V: TRBV6-5; CDR3: CASHRGVWYNEQFF; DNA: TGTGCCAGCCATCGGGGGGTTTGGTACAATGAGCAGTTCTTC
J: TRBJ1-1; size: -; D: TRBD1; V: TRBV11-2; CDR3: CASSSQGQANTEAFF; DNA: TGTGCCAGCAGCTCCCAGGGACAGGCAAACACTGAAGCTTTCTTT
J: TRBJ2-7; size: -; D: -; V: TRBV21-1; CDR3: CASSKARAENGTHEQYF; DNA: TGTGCCAGCAGCAAAGCGCGAGCGGAGAATGGTACCCACGAGCAGTACTTC
J: TRBJ2-7; size: once; D: TRBD2; V: TRBV29-1; CDR3: CSVLGTSGRAKEQYF; DNA: TGCAGCGTCCTCGGGACTAGCGGGAGGGCCAAGGAGCAGTACTTC
J: TRBJ2-2; size: -; D: TRBD2; V: TRBV5-1; CDR3: CASSTLAGANTGELFF; DNA: TGCGCCAGCAGCACTTTAGCGGGAGCGAACACCGGGGAGCTGTTTTTT
J: TRBJ2-3; size: -; D: -; V: TRBV5-1; CDR3: CASSPGTYTDTQYF; DNA: TGCGCCAGCAGCCCCGGGACTTACACAGATACGCAGTATTTT
J: TRBJ2-1; size: -; D: -; V: TRBV7-2; CDR3: CASSLAPDYPYSFF; DNA: TGTGCCAGCAGCTTAGCCCCGGACTACCCTTATTCGTTCTTC
J: TRBJ1-3; size: -; D: -; V: TRBV9; CDR3: CASSVVGGLGDTIYF; DNA: TGTGCCAGCAGCGTAGTAGGGGGATTAGGGGACACCATATATTTT
J: TRBJ2-2; size: -; D: -; V: TRBV6-1; CDR3: CASSEFQYGELFF; DNA: TGTGCCAGCAGTGAATTTCAGTACGGGGAGCTGTTTTTT
J: TRBJ2-1; size: -; D: TRBD2; V: TRBV10-3; CDR3: CAISERGGKSEQFF; DNA: TGTGCCATCAGTGAGCGGGGAGGGAAGAGTGAGCAGTTCTTC
J: TRBJ2-1; size: -; D: TRBD1; V: TRBV10-1; CDR3: CASGEGGRNEQFF; DNA: TGCGCCAGCGGGGAAGGGGGCCGGAATGAGCAGTTCTTC